Sequencing of this T cell receptor beta chain was carried out in a study of control samples from healthy donors and cancer patients. Sequencing was performed with immunoSEQ multiplex PCR; in TCRdb, only in-frame clones are kept and a portion is missing. In the table there are approximately 170,000 clones, 90% to 95% of which are singletons. This receptor was obtained from a woman in her 30s in good health. Sequencing was carried out using blood.

The CDR3 loop is CASSLVDQPQHF. The CDR3 DNA reads TGTGCCAGCAGCTTAGTGGATCAGCCCCAGCATTTT. The rearrangement uses TRBV7-9 and TRBJ1-5; no firm D call. CDR3 size: 12 residues. Trimming left V 1 base short and J 5 bases short, with 3 bases between. Germline V lookup: CDR1 SEHNR, CDR2 FQNEAQ (reference sequence).